These 31 T cell receptor beta chains were all obtained from the same sample, sequenced in a study of blood T cell repertoires in COVID-19. The assay was immunoSEQ multiplex PCR, and TCRdb's table has in-frame clones only and misses some. The sample has 200,000 to 250,000 clones, over 65% seen once. Sequencing input: PBMCs or T cells enriched from blood (not recorded which). The receptors come from a woman aged 55-75 years who had recovered from COVID-19.

The rearrangement links TRBV5-6 to TRBJ2-3; unclear D gene. V was pared by 6 bases and J by 2 bases, with 16 bases between. In germline, CDR1 is SGHDT, CDR2 YYEEEE. The CDR3 spans 15 residues. The CDR3 DNA reads as TGTGCCAGCACCGTGACCGGGTTCGACACAGATACGCAGTATTTT. Protein: CASTVTGFDTDTQYF.

The chain is built from TRBV4-1 and TRBJ2-3; 14 bases line up with TRBD2. The J segment lost 5 bases and the V segment lost 1 base, leaving 8 bases of the junction unmatched. Germline V CDR1 and CDR2: MGHRA, YSYEKL. This CDR3 spans 18 amino acids. CDR3 in amino acids: CASSQVGLAGAVRDTQYF. CDR3 bases: TGCGCCAGCAGCCAAGTGGGACTAGCGGGAGCAGTCAGAGATACGCAGTATTTT.

This chain joins TRBV6-1 and TRBJ1-4; D unclear. The CDR3 length is 12 residues. Trimming took off 3 bases at V and 15 bases at J, with 14 bases between the two ends. Germline V lookup: CDR1 MNHNS, CDR2 SASEGT. As DNA, the CDR3 is TGTGCCAGCAGTGATTCCGGCGGTTCAGTGTTTTTT. Its translation is CASSDSGGSVFF.

This chain joins TRBV5-1 and TRBJ2-6, with D possibly matching TRBD1 (6 bases). The CDR3 covers 16 residues. CDR1 is SGHRS and CDR2 is YFSETQ in the germline V gene. Trimming pared 4 bases from V and 0 bases from J, leaving 11 bases between. DNA for the CDR3: TGCGCCAGCAGCCGGGGACAAGACTCTGGGGCCAACGTCCTGACTTTC. Translation: CASSRGQDSGANVLTF.

The chain recombines TRBV7-2 with TRBJ2-2, with 8 nucleotides matching TRBD1. Germline CDR1 reads SGHTA; CDR2 reads FQGNSA. The CDR3 runs to 17 residues. With V trimmed by 5 bases and J by 4 bases, 12 bases remained unmatched. CDR3 region: CASSADRVAGSTGELFF. CDR3 nucleotides: TGTGCCAGCAGCGCGGACAGGGTTGCAGGGAGCACCGGGGAGCTGTTTTTT.

CDR3 loop: CASSSWDSVSSPLHF. For the CDR3, the DNA is TGTGCCAGCAGCTCATGGGACAGTGTGAGTTCACCCCTCCACTTT. The J gene is TRBJ1-6, the V gene TRBV7-2, with 7 bases matching TRBD1. The CDR3 runs 15 residues. Germline V gene data show CDR1 as SGHTA and CDR2 as FQGNSA. V shed 4 bases, J shed 9 bases, and the junction held 9 bases outside the gene matches.

This rearrangement joins TRBV7-2 to TRBJ1-4, with D perhaps TRBD1 (5 bases). Germline CDR1 is SGHTA and CDR2 is FQGNSA. V lost 5 bases and J 8 bases, leaving 15 bases between the germline ends. The CDR3 totals 14 residues. The DNA for the CDR3 is TGTGCCAGCAGCCCTAATAGGGGAGGGGAAAAACTGTTTTTT. The encoded protein is CASSPNRGGEKLFF.

The chain employs TRBV3-1 (or the pseudogene TRBV3-2) and TRBJ1-5; TRBD1 might be the D (6 bases). The CDR3 covers 17 residues. Germline CDR1 and CDR2: LGHDT and YNNKEL (reference sequence). Trimming pared 2 bases from V and 3 bases from J, leaving 17 bases between. CDR3 in amino acids: CASSQWSGDGVNQPQHF. CDR3 DNA sequence: TGTGCCAGCAGCCAATGGTCAGGGGATGGGGTCAATCAGCCCCAGCATTTT.

The V and J genes are TRBV9 and TRBJ1-2; 7 bases align to TRBD1. J was trimmed by 5 bases and V by 4 bases; bases with no gene match: 5. Germline V CDR1 and CDR2: SGDLS, YYNGEE. CDR3 length: 13 amino acids. The CDR3 DNA follows: TGTGCCAGCAGCATAAGACAGGGATATGGCTACACCTTC. Translated, it gives CASSIRQGYGYTF.

V is TRBV29-1 and J is TRBJ1-2; the match to TRBD1 covers 10 bases. The ends lost 8 bases at V and 0 bases at J; junction bases unmatched: 6. The germline V gene has CDR1 SQVTM and CDR2 ANQGSEA. This CDR3 has 14 amino acids. CDR3 sequence: CSTRDRGPNYGYTF. CDR3 nucleotides: TGCAGCACCCGGGACAGGGGACCTAACTATGGCTACACCTTC.

The rearrangement joins TRBV7-6 to TRBJ1-5; 8 bases match TRBD1. This CDR3 region has 15 residues. Germline loops: CDR1 SGHVS, CDR2 FNYEAQ. Trimming cost V 5 bases and J 8 bases; bases outside gene matches: 11. This CDR3 reads CASSANVGQGEPQHF. The CDR3 DNA sequence: TGTGCCAGCAGCGCGAACGTTGGACAGGGTGAGCCCCAGCATTTT.

The rearrangement links TRBV5-1 to TRBJ1-1; 8 nucleotides match TRBD1. Germline values: CDR1 SGHRS, CDR2 YFSETQ. V lost 4 bases to trimming and J lost 0 bases; unmatched junction nucleotides: 5. The CDR3 consists of 15 residues. The CDR3 DNA follows: TGCGCCAGCAGCGGCTACAGGGGGTTGAACACTGAAGCTTTCTTT. Translating gives CASSGYRGLNTEAFF.

The V gene is TRBV15, the J gene TRBJ2-6; no definite D call. Germline V CDR1 and CDR2: LNHNV, YYDKDF (reference sequence). This CDR3 contains 14 residues. Trimming pared 1 base from V and 4 bases from J, leaving 5 bases between. Here the CDR3 reads CATSRVSGANVLTF. CDR3 nucleotides: TGTGCCACCAGCAGAGTCTCCGGGGCCAACGTCCTGACTTTC.

The V and J genes are TRBV5-4 and TRBJ2-1; 9 bases line up with TRBD1. With V trimmed by 3 bases and J by 6 bases, 4 bases remained unmatched. Germline V gives CDR1 SGHNT, CDR2 YYREEE (reference sequence). This CDR3 contains 14 residues. This CDR3 is CASSSRQGVNEQFF. The CDR3 coding sequence is TGTGCCAGCAGCTCTCGACAGGGGGTCAATGAGCAGTTCTTC.

In its sample, this clone was seen once. The gene calls are TRBV7-8 and TRBJ2-2; 8 nucleotides align to TRBD2. Germline loops: CDR1 SGHVS, CDR2 FQNEAQ. The CDR3 is 17 residues long. V was pared by 4 bases and J by 4 bases, with 11 bases of the junction left unmatched. The CDR3 region is CASSWGAGGAGTGELFF. In nucleotides, the CDR3 is TGTGCCAGCAGCTGGGGGGCCGGGGGGGCGGGCACCGGGGAGCTGTTTTTT.

V gene TRBV2 combines with J gene TRBJ2-1, with 8 bases identical to TRBD1. V lost 3 bases and J lost 4; bases outside the gene matches: 5. Germline loops: CDR1 SNHLY, CDR2 FYNNEI. The CDR3 length is 15 residues. CDR3 DNA sequence: TGTGCCAGCAGTGAGGAGGGACAGGCGTACAATGAGCAGTTCTTC. Residues: CASSEEGQAYNEQFF.

This clone came up once. V and J are TRBV19 and TRBJ1-1, with D possibly TRBD1 on 5 matching bases. The CDR3 length is 15 residues. V was shortened by 1 base and J by 4 bases, with 13 bases between the two germline ends. Germline lookup yields CDR1 LNHDA and CDR2 SQIVND (reference sequence). CDR3 region: CASSIGKGSRTEAFF. CDR3 sequence (DNA): TGTGCCAGTAGTATAGGGAAGGGGTCTCGCACTGAAGCTTTCTTT.

This clone was counted once. The V call is TRBV27, the J call TRBJ1-4, with 7 bases identical to TRBD1. CDR1 and CDR2 from the germline V gene are MNHEY and SMNVEV (reference sequence). The CDR3 is 14 amino acids. After removal of 5 bases from V and 8 bases from J, the junction contained 8 bases not matched to a gene. The CDR3 region is CASSRDRAGEKLFF. The CDR3 DNA is TGTGCCAGCAGTCGAGACAGGGCCGGAGAAAAACTGTTTTTT.

This chain uses TRBV7-2 with TRBJ2-4, with 7 bases aligning to TRBD1. The germline V gene has CDR1 SGHTA and CDR2 FQGNSA. This CDR3 comprises 16 residues. V dropped 2 bases and J dropped 4; count of bases not matched to a gene: 8. CDR3 nucleotides: TGTGCCAGCAGCTTAAGACCCCAGGACAGGAAAAACATTCAGTACTTC. Translation: CASSLRPQDRKNIQYF.

The chain uses TRBV2 and TRBJ1-4, with TRBD1 identical over 7 bases. This CDR3 region has 14 residues. Losses at the gene ends were 6 bases for V and 4 bases for J; bases not matched to a gene: 5. In germline, CDR1 is SNHLY, CDR2 FYNNEI. The CDR3 DNA sequence: TGTGCCAGCAGGCTCCGGGACAGTAATGAAAAACTGTTTTTT. This gives the protein CASRLRDSNEKLFF.

This clone was found once. The CDR3 region has the DNA TGTGCCAGTAGTAGAAGGGGTATGAATTCACCCCTCCACTTT. This encodes CASSRRGMNSPLHF. The gene calls are TRBV19 and TRBJ1-6, with D possibly being TRBD1 (5 bases). CDR1 is LNHDA and CDR2 is SQIVND in the germline V gene (reference sequence). The V end was cut by 4 bases, the J end by 7 bases, with 11 bases between. This CDR3 region has 14 residues.

The J gene is TRBJ1-1, the V gene TRBV5-6; tentative D call: TRBD1 (6 bases). V shed 4 bases and J shed 0 bases, with 13 bases lying between them. In germline, CDR1 is SGHDT, CDR2 YYEEEE. CDR3 length: 15 residues. This CDR3 is CASSKGHTMNTEAFF. In DNA form, the CDR3 reads TGTGCCAGCAGCAAGGGACATACCATGAACACTGAAGCTTTCTTT.

The V gene is TRBV3-1 (or the pseudogene TRBV3-2), the J gene TRBJ1-2; TRBD1 aligns across 8 bases. The V and J ends lost 0 bases and 8 bases, in that order; junction bases with no gene match: 5. This CDR3 region has 14 residues. Germline V lookup: CDR1 LGHDT, CDR2 YNNKEL (reference sequence). The CDR3 is CASSQDTTGVGYTF. The CDR3 DNA is TGTGCCAGCAGCCAAGATACGACAGGGGTAGGCTACACCTTC.

The chain uses TRBV7-2 and TRBJ1-1, with TRBD1 matching 8 bases. The ends lost 5 bases at V and 4 bases at J; junction bases unmatched: 6. Germline V gene sequence: CDR1 SGHTA, CDR2 FQGNSA. CDR3 length: 14 residues. CDR3 nucleotide sequence: TGTGCCAGCAGCCCGCGGACAGGGCGCACTGAAGCTTTCTTT. Translating gives CASSPRTGRTEAFF.

The chain uses TRBV7-2 and TRBJ1-5; tentatively, D is TRBD1 (6 bases). CDR3 size: 16 residues. The germline V and J ends were trimmed by 1 base and 3 bases, with 13 bases remaining between them. The germline gives CDR1 SGHTA, CDR2 FQGNSA. The CDR3 DNA follows: TGTGCCAGCAGCTTAGGGGGGCGCCCCCTCAATCAGCCCCAGCATTTT. Amino acid sequence: CASSLGGRPLNQPQHF.

J is TRBJ2-2 and V is TRBV27, with 7 nucleotides matching TRBD1. V dropped 6 bases and J dropped 1; count of bases not matched to a gene: 2. CDR1 and CDR2 from the germline V gene are MNHEY and SMNVEV (reference sequence). The CDR3 is 14 amino acids. The CDR3 DNA reads as TGTGCCAGCAGGAGGACAGGGAACACCGGGGAGCTGTTTTTT. Amino acids: CASRRTGNTGELFF.

This clone was observed once. The chain links TRBV7-2 to TRBJ2-1, with 9 bases fitting TRBD2. With V trimmed by 6 bases and J by 0 bases, 9 bases remained unmatched. Germline V gives CDR1 SGHTA, CDR2 FQGNSA. This CDR3 is 17 amino acids long. The CDR3 bases are TGTGCCAGCAGAGCAAGTTTAGCGGGGGTCTCCTACAATGAGCAGTTCTTC. Amino acid sequence: CASRASLAGVSYNEQFF.

This clone has a single count. The chain employs TRBV6-5 and TRBJ1-5; possible D gene TRBD1, 6 bases. From germline, CDR1 is MNHEY and CDR2 SVGAGI. Trimming took 5 bases from V and 5 from J, leaving 13 bases between them. This CDR3 has 14 amino acids. CDR3 residues: CASSRGGADQPQHF. Here the CDR3 DNA reads TGTGCCAGCAGTCGTGGGGGGGCTGATCAGCCCCAGCATTTT.

This rearrangement joins TRBV4-2 to TRBJ2-2; weak D call: TRBD1 (5 bases). Trimming shortened V by 1 base and J by 6 bases, and 15 bases separated the two germline ends. Germline lookup yields CDR1 LGHNA and CDR2 YNFKEQ. This CDR3 is 16 amino acids long. CDR3 sequence (DNA): TGTGCCAGCAGCCAAGCAGCAGGGCCTGTCGCCGGGGAGCTGTTTTTT. This codes for CASSQAAGPVAGELFF.

This clone was seen repeatedly, ten times or more. The chain has TRBV7-9 and TRBJ1-2; 10 bases align to TRBD1. Trimming cost V 5 bases and J 2 bases; bases outside gene matches: 5. Per germline, CDR1 SEHNR and CDR2 FQNEAQ (reference sequence). The CDR3 spans 15 residues. For the CDR3, the DNA is TGTGCCAGCAGCCGACAGGACAGGGGGAACTATGGCTACACCTTC. This encodes CASSRQDRGNYGYTF.

This sequence joins TRBV4-2 and TRBJ2-1; 10 bases are a match to TRBD2. The CDR3 loop spans 15 amino acids. With V trimmed by 3 bases and J by 7 bases, 6 bases remained unmatched. Germline-derived CDR1 and CDR2 are LGHNA and YNFKEQ. CDR3 protein: CASSQASGGRNEQFF. In DNA, the CDR3 is TGTGCCAGCAGCCAGGCTAGCGGGGGACGGAATGAGCAGTTCTTC.